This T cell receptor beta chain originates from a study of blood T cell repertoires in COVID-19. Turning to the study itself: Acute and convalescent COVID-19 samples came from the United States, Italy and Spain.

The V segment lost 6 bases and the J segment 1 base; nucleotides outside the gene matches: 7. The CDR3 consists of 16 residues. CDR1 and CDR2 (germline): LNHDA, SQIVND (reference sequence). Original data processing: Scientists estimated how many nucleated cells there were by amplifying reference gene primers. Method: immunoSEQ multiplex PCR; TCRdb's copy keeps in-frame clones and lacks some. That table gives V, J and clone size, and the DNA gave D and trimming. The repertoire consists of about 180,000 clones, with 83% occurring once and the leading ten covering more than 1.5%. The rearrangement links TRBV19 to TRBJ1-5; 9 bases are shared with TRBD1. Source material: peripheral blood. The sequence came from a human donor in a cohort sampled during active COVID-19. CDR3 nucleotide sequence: TGTGCCAGTAGAACACAGGGGGCGCTGAGCAATCAGCCCCAGCATTTT. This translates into CASRTQGALSNQPQHF.